What follows is one T cell receptor beta chain and its context. These data are taken from a study of blood T cell repertoires in COVID-19. As processed by the authors: From reference gene primer amplification, estimates of nucleated cell counts were derived. Measured with immunoSEQ multiplex PCR; TCRdb has only the in-frame clones, and not every one. That table furnishes V, J and clone size, whereas the DNA furnished D and trimming. Of about 68,000 clones listed, roughly 83% were seen once; the top ten hold 8.8%. The germline CDR1 and CDR2 sequences are MDHEN and SYDVKM. This CDR3 contains 15 residues. Germline trimming cut 6 bases from V and 2 bases from J; bases unmatched to any gene: 9.

Source material: peripheral blood. This chain links TRBV28 with TRBJ2-7; TRBD2 agrees at 8 bases. The TCR sequence derives from a man aged 45 to 65 with active COVID-19. The chain's CDR3 is CASSPAGAGAYEQYF. In DNA, the CDR3 is TGTGCCAGCAGCCCCGCCGGAGCGGGGGCCTACGAGCAGTACTTC.